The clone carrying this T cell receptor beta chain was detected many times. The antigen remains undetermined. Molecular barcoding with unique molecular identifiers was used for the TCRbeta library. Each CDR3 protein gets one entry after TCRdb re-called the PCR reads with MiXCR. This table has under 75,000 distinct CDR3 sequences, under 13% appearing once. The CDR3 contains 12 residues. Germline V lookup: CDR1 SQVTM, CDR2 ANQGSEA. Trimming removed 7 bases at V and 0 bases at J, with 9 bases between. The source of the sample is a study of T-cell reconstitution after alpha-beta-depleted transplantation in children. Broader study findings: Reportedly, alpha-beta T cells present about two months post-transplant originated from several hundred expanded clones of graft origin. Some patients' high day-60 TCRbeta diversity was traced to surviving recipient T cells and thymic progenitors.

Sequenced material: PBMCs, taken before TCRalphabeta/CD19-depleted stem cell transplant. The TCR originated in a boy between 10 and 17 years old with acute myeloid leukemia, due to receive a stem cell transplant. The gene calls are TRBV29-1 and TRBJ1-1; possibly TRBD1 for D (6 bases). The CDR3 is CSAGQLNTEAFF. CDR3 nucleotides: TGCAGCGCCGGACAGTTGAACACTGAAGCTTTCTTT.